Detailed here is one T cell receptor (beta chain). This entry is derived from a study of PD-L1 blockade in urothelial cancer. Study overall: Male sex and bladder-origin urothelial cancer characterized about 90% of the roughly 30 patients. When blood samples were assessed, the median T cell count was about 140,000.

The CDR3 is made up of 16 amino acids. The junction had 7 bases not matched to a gene; V was cut back by 2 bases and J by 3 bases. Germline V gives CDR1 MNHNY, CDR2 SVGAGI (reference sequence). Sequencing was performed with immunoSEQ multiplex PCR; in TCRdb, only in-frame clones are kept and a portion is missing. The data contain about 91,000 clones, 90% of them singletons. The chain has TRBV6-6 and TRBJ1-1; 9 bases line up with TRBD1. Sequenced material: PBMCs, taken around atezolizumab (anti-PD-L1) treatment. The receptor was isolated from a man aged 55 to 69 with urothelial cancer. The CDR3 DNA reads as TGTGCCAGCAGTTACCCCGGGACAGGGTACGACACTGAAGCTTTCTTT. Translating gives CASSYPGTGYDTEAFF.